The 25 T cell receptor beta chains below come from one sample, sequenced in a study of beta chain features in type 1 diabetes. Study findings and constraints: Shorter TCRB CDR3s, moderately but significantly so, marked every one of the four CD4+ subsets in Type 1 diabetes patients.

The isolated RNA, all of it, was reverse transcribed, so expressed TCRB transcripts were what got sequenced. Method: immunoSEQ multiplex PCR; TCRdb's copy keeps in-frame clones and lacks some. The sample carries some 350,000 clones, 8% to 10% recorded once. These TCRs are of unknown antigen specificity. The sequencing input was central memory CD4+ T cells from blood. These receptors originate from a man younger than 45 with type 1 diabetes.

This chain uses TRBV14 with TRBJ2-7; possibly TRBD1 or TRBD2 for D (5 bases each). The V end was cut by 5 bases, the J end by 6 bases, with 14 bases between. Germline V gene data show CDR1 as SGHDN and CDR2 as FVKESK. This CDR3 contains 13 residues. CDR3 coding DNA: TGTGCCAGCAGCTGGTATGCCGGGACCGAGCAGTACTTC. Protein product: CASSWYAGTEQYF. The complete variable domain, with remaining parts taken from reference TRBV14 and TRBJ2-7, reads EAGVTQFPSHSVIEKGQTVTLRCDPISGHDNLYWYRRVMGKEIKFLLHFVKESKQDESGMPNNRFLAERTGGTYSTLKVQPAELEDSGVYFCASSWYAGTEQYFGPGTRLTVT.

This clone was observed a handful of times. The V gene is TRBV7-9, the J gene TRBJ2-6; 11 bases line up with TRBD1. The CDR3 runs to 19 residues. V trimming: 6 bases; J trimming: 0 bases; junction bases outside the gene matches: 10. Germline CDR1 and CDR2: SEHNR and FQNEAQ (reference sequence). The CDR3 nucleotides are TGTGCCAGCAGAGTACCGGGACAGGGGGTCCACTCTGGGGCCAACGTCCTGACTTTC. Encoded protein: CASRVPGQGVHSGANVLTF.

This clone has ten or more counts. V and J are TRBV28 and TRBJ2-7, with 9 bases lining up with TRBD1. J lost 1 base, V lost 5 bases, and 6 bases had no gene match. Germline loops: CDR1 MDHEN, CDR2 SYDVKM. The CDR3 contains 15 residues. The CDR3 nucleotides are TGTGCCAGCAGTACCACAGGGGGCCTTTCCTACGAGCAGTACTTC. Encoded protein: CASSTTGGLSYEQYF.

This clone was counted between two and nine times. V and J are TRBV15 and TRBJ1-2; D gene unclear. Germline CDR1 is LNHNV and CDR2 is YYDKDF (reference sequence). V was clipped by 0 bases and J by 7 bases, with 9 bases between them. This CDR3 spans 13 amino acids. CDR3 coding DNA: TGTGCCACCAGCAGAGATCTTGGGAGTGGCTACACCTTC. This encodes CATSRDLGSGYTF.

CDR3 sequence reads: CASSPLGQIDTEAFF. The CDR3 DNA follows: TGTGCCAGCTCACCACTAGGGCAGATCGACACTGAAGCTTTCTTT. The chain joins TRBV18 to TRBJ1-1; D uncertain. The CDR3 spans 15 residues. In germline, CDR1 is KGHSH, CDR2 LQKENI. The V end was cut by 1 base, the J end by 3 bases, with 12 bases between.

This clone turned up a few times. V gene TRBV7-8 combines with J gene TRBJ2-1, with D maybe TRBD2 (6 bases). V dropped 5 bases and J dropped 1 base, with 18 bases sitting between them. The CDR3 runs to 17 residues. Germline loops: CDR1 SGHVS, CDR2 FQNEAQ. CDR3 sequence (DNA): TGTGCCAGCAGCCAAGGGCGGGGCAGAGGGTCCTACAATGAGCAGTTCTTC. Residues: CASSQGRGRGSYNEQFF.

This sequence joins TRBV7-2 and TRBJ2-7; D gene uncertain. The CDR3 is made up of 11 amino acids. Trimming cost V 5 bases and J 3 bases, with 5 bases left between them. In germline, CDR1 is SGHTA, CDR2 FQGNSA. CDR3 region: CASSTVYEQYF. CDR3 DNA: TGTGCCAGCAGCACCGTCTACGAGCAGTACTTC.

This clone has only a few counts. This sample includes further DNA sequences coding for the same CDR3. The rearrangement joins TRBV5-6 to TRBJ2-5; no firm D call. Trimming pared 0 bases from V and 3 bases from J, leaving 3 bases between. The CDR3 spans 12 residues. CDR1 and CDR2 from the germline V gene are SGHDT and YYEEEE. CDR3 region: CASSLVEETQYF. As DNA, the CDR3 is TGTGCCAGCAGCTTGGTCGAAGAGACCCAGTACTTC.

The CDR3: CASSLVGNQPQHF. The CDR3 DNA follows: TGTGCCAGCAGTTTGGTTGGCAATCAGCCCCAGCATTTT. The chain is built from TRBV6-5 and TRBJ1-5; D uncertain. The V end lost 4 bases, the J end lost 2 bases, and 6 bases lay between the germline ends. CDR1 and CDR2 from the germline V gene are MNHEY and SVGAGI. There are 13 residues in the CDR3.

This clone was recorded many times. DNA for the CDR3: TGTGCCAGCAGCCCGCTCGGCCATAATGAGCAGTTCTTC. Amino acid sequence: CASSPLGHNEQFF. The chain is built from TRBV7-8 and TRBJ2-1; D is uncertain. From germline, CDR1 is SGHVS and CDR2 FQNEAQ. The V gene lost 5 bases and the J gene lost 7 bases, with 12 bases spanning the gap. The CDR3 consists of 13 residues.

Worth noting for this clone: Germline is not matched at one junction end, which may reflect a read error. Other nucleotide sequences from this sample produce the same CDR3. V gene TRBV28 combines with J gene TRBJ1-3; D is undetermined. From germline, CDR1 is MDHEN and CDR2 SYDVKM. The CDR3 is 16 amino acids. The CDR3 DNA sequence: TGTGCCAGCAGTCTCGGATTCGGTTTGACGGGAAACACTATATATTTT. It yields the protein CASSLGFGLTGNTIYF.

The chain carries TRBV6-1 and TRBJ2-2, with TRBD1 identical over 7 bases. From germline, CDR1 is MNHNS and CDR2 SASEGT. The CDR3 is 15 amino acids. Losses at the gene ends were 3 bases for V and 0 bases for J; bases not matched to a gene: 1. The CDR3: CASSEQGANTGELFF. In nucleotides, the CDR3 is TGTGCCAGCAGTGAGCAGGGGGCGAACACCGGGGAGCTGTTTTTT.

In this sample, this clone turned up many times. The CDR3 DNA reads TGTGCCAGCCAACCCGGGACTAGCGGGAGGCACTACAATGAGCAGTTCTTC. This encodes CASQPGTSGRHYNEQFF. The J gene is TRBJ2-1, the V gene TRBV27, with 15 bases lining up with TRBD2. This CDR3 has 17 residues. The germline CDR1 and CDR2 sequences are MNHEY and SMNVEV (reference sequence). J lost 3 bases, V lost 8 bases, and 8 bases had no gene match.

This sequence joins TRBV5-5 and TRBJ2-5; D call uncertain. This CDR3 spans 14 amino acids. V shed 4 bases and J shed 2 bases, with 12 bases lying between them. The germline V gene encodes CDR1 SGHKS and CDR2 YYEKEE (reference sequence). The CDR3 spells CASSPPRSQETQYF. CDR3 coding DNA: TGTGCCAGCAGCCCACCAAGGTCTCAAGAGACCCAGTACTTC.

A few counts support this clone. CDR3 amino acids: CASSSFGVANTEAFF. The CDR3 bases are TGTGCCAGCAGTTCCTTTGGGGTGGCGAACACTGAAGCTTTCTTT. The J gene is TRBJ1-1, the V gene TRBV27, with D hard to call. There are 15 residues in the CDR3. Trimming removed 4 bases at V and 1 base at J, with 13 bases between. Germline V gene data show CDR1 as MNHEY and CDR2 as SMNVEV (reference sequence).

The chain employs TRBV4-1 and TRBJ2-1; 9 positions match TRBD2. J gave up 7 bases and V 4 bases, and 14 bases lay outside the gene matches. This CDR3 is built from 17 residues. Germline assignment: CDR1 MGHRA and CDR2 YSYEKL. The CDR3 reads CASSRNPPTSGGNEQFF. The CDR3 bases are TGCGCCAGCAGCCGAAACCCCCCGACTAGCGGCGGGAATGAGCAGTTCTTC.

This clone was counted only a few times. The J gene is TRBJ1-5, the V gene TRBV28; 9 nucleotides match TRBD1. The CDR3 is made up of 16 amino acids. Germline V CDR1 and CDR2: MDHEN, SYDVKM. V was clipped by 6 bases and J by 4 bases; unmatched bases: 10. The CDR3 sequence is CASSRPDRGRNQPQHF. CDR3 DNA sequence: TGTGCCAGCAGCCGCCCGGACAGGGGAAGAAATCAGCCCCAGCATTTT.

The genes are TRBV7-3 and TRBJ2-5; no definite D call. Trimming cost V 3 bases and J 2 bases, with 7 bases left between them. This CDR3 has 13 residues. Germline CDR1 SGHTA, CDR2 FQGTGA. As DNA, the CDR3 is TGTGCCAGCAGCTTGTCCGGTCAAGAGACCCAGTACTTC. Translating gives CASSLSGQETQYF.

A note on this clone: In the same sample, other DNA sequences code for this CDR3. The chain carries TRBV27 and TRBJ2-7; the D gene is possibly TRBD2 (5 bases). Germline lookup yields CDR1 MNHEY and CDR2 SMNVEV (reference sequence). V was pared by 5 bases and J by 7 bases, with 12 bases between. The CDR3 has 12 residues. In DNA, the CDR3 is TGTGCCAGCAGTCTCTCGGGGAGAGAGCAGTACTTC. It encodes CASSLSGREQYF.

This clone was seen repeatedly, ten times or more. At one end the junction does not follow the germline gene, possibly because of a read error. The J gene is TRBJ2-2, the V gene TRBV7-7; 7 bases fit TRBD2. The CDR3 covers 16 residues. CDR1 is SSHAT, CDR2 FNYEAQ, per germline (reference sequence). As DNA, the CDR3 is TGTGCTAGCAGCGCAGCTAGCGGAACCAACACCGGGGAGCTGTTTTTT. It translates to CASSAASGTNTGELFF.

The rearrangement uses TRBV28 and TRBJ1-2; D is undetermined. Per germline, CDR1 MDHEN and CDR2 SYDVKM. The CDR3 sequence is 11 residues long. Trimming pared 4 bases from V and 9 bases from J, leaving 9 bases between. CDR3 coding DNA: TGTGCCAGCAGTTCCTCAAATCGCTACACCTTC. This gives the protein CASSSSNRYTF.

This clone was counted a few times. The DNA of the CDR3 is TGCGCCAGCAGCTGGGGCCGGGGCCCCTACGAGCAGTACTTC. Translating gives CASSWGRGPYEQYF. The V and J genes are TRBV5-1 and TRBJ2-7, with D perhaps TRBD1 or TRBD2 (5 bases each). From germline, CDR1 is SGHRS and CDR2 YFSETQ. Deletions cut 3 bases from V and 2 bases from J, with 12 bases between. The length of the CDR3 is 14 residues.

This chain links TRBV6-6 with TRBJ2-7; possibly TRBD2 for D (6 bases). The CDR3 covers 16 residues. CDR1 MNHNY and CDR2 SVGAGI come from the germline V gene (reference sequence). V was cut by 2 bases and J by 0 bases, with 14 bases left in between. The CDR3 spells CASSYRRDWDSYEQYF. The CDR3 DNA sequence: TGTGCCAGCAGTTACCGCCGGGACTGGGACTCCTACGAGCAGTACTTC.

This rearrangement joins TRBV12-2 to TRBJ1-5; the D call TRBD1 from the table was never checked on the DNA. TRBV12-2 is recorded as a pseudogene. The CDR3 covers 16 residues. CDR3 sequence reads: CASPYGGQLSNQPQHF. CDR3 coding DNA: TGTGCAAGTCCCTACGGCGGACAGCTTAGCAATCAGCCCCAGCATTTT.

This clone appeared a few times. This CDR3 is also generated by other DNA sequences in the sample. The chain recombines TRBV7-9 with TRBJ2-5; maybe TRBD1 (5 bases). Germline V gene data show CDR1 as SEHNR and CDR2 as FQNEAQ (reference sequence). V gave up 0 bases and J gave up 4 bases, with 6 bases separating them. CDR3 size: 13 residues. CDR3 nucleotide sequence: TGTGCCAGCAGCTTAGCGGGGCGAGAGACCCAGTACTTC. It yields the protein CASSLAGRETQYF.